This TCR beta chain was captured in a study of blood T cells in healthy people across ages (dated by TCRdb to between 2014 and 2017). About the study as a whole: Template switching captured roughly one uniquely barcoded TCR beta cDNA molecule per two T cells in model experiments. Age-related changes in TCR beta repertoire diversity were measured in the study by deep sequencing normalized with unique cDNA molecular identifiers. The donors were divided into four age groups: young (average around 15 years), middle-aged (almost 40), aged (approximately 62) and long-lived (82). Two additional independent replicas of 1 million unique cDNA reads from the same blood draw were analyzed for two donors (one aged 18 to 29 and one aged 80 or older). What the study reported, not specific to this receptor: Observed TCR beta diversity per million T cells fell roughly linearly with age, and a significant reduction was already apparent by age about 36. The long-lived group showed more naive CD4+ T cells, fewer expanded clones and increased TCR diversity than the aged group, suggesting age selection. Since profiling was done on bulk unsorted PBMCs, naive and antigen-experienced compartments could not be conclusively compared. There was a strong correlation between observed TCR beta diversity and the percentage of naive T cells measured by flow cytometry. Estimates of total diversity based on one million sequenced T cells were regarded as lower bounds and as underestimates. Because the CMV infection status of the donors was unknown, age-related changes in expanded clonotypes may potentially have been confounded.

The 35 to 40 donors, aged roughly 6 to 95 years, were systemically healthy Caucasian individuals from Russia. Approximately 11 milliliters of peripheral blood were drawn from each donor into EDTA-treated Vacutainer tubes. Ficoll-Paque density-gradient centrifugation was used to isolate PBMCs, with at least 6.5 million per sample. Trizol reagent was used to extract total RNA from the PBMCs, yielding at least 5 micrograms per sample. Naive CD45RAhigh/CD27high T cell percentages were measured by flow cytometry on a PBMC aliquot from every donor. As to this clonotype: Its antigen is not yet known. Per-base qualities were not stored, and no clone one base away is much larger.

The library was prepared using 5' RACE. This sample was sequenced with an Illumina HiSeq 2500. A second PCR of 7 to 11 cycles was performed with a sample-barcoded 5' primer and a J-beta primer mix. A template-switch 5' adaptor carrying 12 random nucleotides introduced a unique molecular identifier onto each TCR beta cDNA molecule. Each sample yielded at least 3 million CDR3-containing paired-end reads. All of the RNA was converted into first-strand cDNA using the Mint cDNA synthesis kit, with a TRBC-specific oligonucleotide serving as the primer. Following uracil-DNA glycosylase treatment, all cDNA underwent a first 18-cycle PCR with the universal primers M1SS and BC2_uni_R. Per the original workflow: For normalization, 1 million high-quality reads were randomly selected from each sample, with every read carrying a distinct molecular identifier. Reads with shared molecular identifiers were discarded instead of being binned into consensus sequences. MiTCR, run with a Q25 quality threshold and the strictest error-elimination algorithm, handled CDR3 identification, clonotype clustering and error correction. A nonparametric unseen species model with Euler transformation was used to estimate lower-bound total TCR beta diversity. The raw public data were reprocessed by TCRdb itself: fastp quality trimming at Q25, MiXCR clonotype calling, in-frame beta chains only. Identical CDR3 proteins give one entry, which carries the most common genes and DNA. TCRdb, not the authors, supplied the V and J calls. The sample contains around 1,000,000 distinct CDR3 sequences, around 27% of them found a single time. The ten largest clonotypes hold around 0.75% of the sample.

V is reduced by 3 bases and J by 7 bases, leaving a spacing of 6 bases between them. CDR1 SQVTM and CDR2 ANQGSEA are derived from the germline V gene. The cysteine opens and the phenylalanine closes a CDR3 of 10 amino acids. CDR3 DNA only is kept here, 30 bases in frame from base 1. These data also formed part of another study, on T cells of mothers and their children. As described in the second report: The donors were nine systemically healthy Caucasian individuals, made up of three mothers and their six children. cDNA synthesis used all of the extracted RNA, with 1.5 ug of RNA in each 15 ul reaction. In the second PCR, the M1S primer added sample barcodes and 2-4 random nucleotides. Over 8 million TCR beta CDR3 reads were obtained for each mother, and around 3 million reads were obtained for each child. Thymic selection shapes the output of TCR recombination in a similar way in related and unrelated pairs, and inherited differences have a minor effect. Normalized repertoire overlap was always slightly but never significantly higher in related than unrelated mother-child pairs. No persistent microchimeric T cell clones were detected, at a sensitivity of 90 to 100 clones per million clonotypes. To look for features that set related mother-child pairs apart from unrelated individuals, the researchers ran deep NGS to compare the TCR beta repertoires of mothers and children. The mean age was roughly 40 +/- 4 years for the mothers and around 11 +/- 4 years for the children. After adapter ligation with NEBNext reagents, the libraries were sequenced on Illumina HiSeq 2000 with 100+100 nt paired-end reads. To avoid cross-contamination, the mother libraries and the child libraries were prepared a month apart and sequenced in separate runs. For each donor, somewhere between roughly 500,000 and 2,300,000 distinct TCR beta clonotypes were identified. Naive TCR beta clonotypes were estimated from low-frequency clonotypes matched to each donor's FACS-determined naive share, without sorting.

This clonotype was obtained from a girl aged 2-10 years in good health. Material for sequencing was blood. This chain is built from TRBV29-1 and TRBJ1-1, with the identity of the D gene unclear. The bases are TGCAGCGTTGATGCGGGTGAAGCTTTCTTT. Translated, it gives CSVDAGEAFF.